The 3 T cell receptor beta chains below were found in one sample sequenced in a study of T cell responses to AZD1222 COVID-19 vaccine. Profiling relied on immunoSEQ multiplex PCR, and the TCRdb table lists in-frame clones only, not all of them. This sample has about 56,000 clones, with around 86% found just once. This specimen consisted of peripheral blood, obtained on day 0 of AZD1222 vaccination. These receptor sequences come from an adult in good health.

This chain uses TRBV9 with TRBJ2-3; TRBD2 matches 11 bases. Germline assignment: CDR1 SGDLS and CDR2 YYNGEE. The CDR3 runs 16 residues. The V and J ends lost 0 bases and 4 bases, in that order; junction bases with no gene match: 4. In DNA form, the CDR3 reads TGTGCCAGCAGCGTAGGACTAGCGGGATTTTCAGATACGCAGTATTTT. It encodes CASSVGLAGFSDTQYF.

CDR3 DNA: TGTGCCAGCAGTGCCGGGACAGGCGTTTCACCCCTCCACTTT. It yields the protein CASSAGTGVSPLHF. This rearrangement joins TRBV6-2 or TRBV6-3 to TRBJ1-6, with 8 bases matching TRBD1. Germline V gene lookup returns CDR1 MNHEY and CDR2 SVGEGT. The CDR3 contains 14 residues. V shed 5 bases, J shed 9 bases, and the junction held 6 bases outside the gene matches.

V gene TRBV9 combines with J gene TRBJ2-1; 12 nucleotides agree with TRBD2. Germline-derived CDR1 and CDR2 are SGDLS and YYNGEE. The trim removed 4 bases at V and 8 bases at J, leaving 10 bases unmatched. The CDR3 runs 16 residues. The CDR3 spells CASSPRLAGEVDEQFF. The CDR3 nucleotides are TGTGCCAGCAGCCCCAGACTAGCGGGAGAAGTCGATGAGCAGTTCTTC.